The clone carrying this T cell receptor beta chain was picked up many times. Cells sorted as Tregs were CD4+, CD25+ and CD127-/low. CDR3 size: 16 residues. The V gene end was trimmed by 1 base and the J gene end by 5 bases; junction bases not matched to a gene: 7. Germline V gene data show CDR1 as LGHNA and CDR2 as YNFKEQ. Constant-region reverse primers amplified full-length variable regions, followed by semi-nested Nested Universal Primer A PCR. TCRdb re-analysed the 5' RACE reads in MiXCR, keeping a single row per CDR3 protein. The table records fewer than 75,000 distinct CDR3 sequences, about 26% of them present only once.

The source is a female donor with breast cancer. Sequenced: tumor-infiltrating Tregs sorted from the breast tumor. The J gene is TRBJ2-5, the V gene TRBV4-2; 10 nucleotides agree with TRBD2. CDR3 nucleotides: TGTGCCAGCAGCCAAGGGAGCGGGGGGGCCGTGGAGACCCAGTACTTC. Protein: CASSQGSGGAVETQYF.